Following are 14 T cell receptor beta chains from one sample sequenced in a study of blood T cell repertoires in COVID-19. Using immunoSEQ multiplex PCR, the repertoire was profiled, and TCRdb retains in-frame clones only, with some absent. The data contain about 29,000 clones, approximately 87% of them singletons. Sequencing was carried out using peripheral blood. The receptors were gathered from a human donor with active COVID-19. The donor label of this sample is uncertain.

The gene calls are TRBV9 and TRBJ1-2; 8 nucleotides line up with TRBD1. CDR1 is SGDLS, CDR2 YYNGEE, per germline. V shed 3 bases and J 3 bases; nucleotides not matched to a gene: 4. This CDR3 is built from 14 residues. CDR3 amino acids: CASSETGADYGYTF. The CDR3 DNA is TGTGCCAGCAGCGAGACAGGGGCAGACTATGGCTACACCTTC.

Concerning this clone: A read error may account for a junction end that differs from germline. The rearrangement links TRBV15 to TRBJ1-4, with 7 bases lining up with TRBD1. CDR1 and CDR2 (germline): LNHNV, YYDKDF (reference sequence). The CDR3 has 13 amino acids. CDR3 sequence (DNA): TGTGCCACCAGCAGAATTGGCACCGGGACAGAGACTTTT. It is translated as CATSRIGTGTETF.

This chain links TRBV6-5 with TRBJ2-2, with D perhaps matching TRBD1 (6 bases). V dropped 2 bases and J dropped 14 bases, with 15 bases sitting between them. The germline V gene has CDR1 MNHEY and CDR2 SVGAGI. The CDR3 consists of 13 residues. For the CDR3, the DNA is TGTGCCAGCAGTTACACCCGGGACACCCAACTGTTTTTT. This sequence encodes CASSYTRDTQLFF.

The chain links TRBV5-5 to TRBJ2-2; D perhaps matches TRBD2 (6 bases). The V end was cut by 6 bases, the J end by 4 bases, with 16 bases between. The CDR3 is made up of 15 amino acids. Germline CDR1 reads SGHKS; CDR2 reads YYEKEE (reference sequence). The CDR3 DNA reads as TGTGCCAGCACCTCGACGGGGGTTTTCACCGGGGAGCTGTTTTTT. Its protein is CASTSTGVFTGELFF.

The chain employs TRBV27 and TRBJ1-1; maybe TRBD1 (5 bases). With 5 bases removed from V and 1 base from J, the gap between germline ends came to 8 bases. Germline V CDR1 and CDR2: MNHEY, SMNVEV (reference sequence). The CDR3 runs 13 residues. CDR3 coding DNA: TGTGCCAGCAGTGGTCAGGGGAACACTGAAGCTTTCTTT. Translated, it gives CASSGQGNTEAFF.

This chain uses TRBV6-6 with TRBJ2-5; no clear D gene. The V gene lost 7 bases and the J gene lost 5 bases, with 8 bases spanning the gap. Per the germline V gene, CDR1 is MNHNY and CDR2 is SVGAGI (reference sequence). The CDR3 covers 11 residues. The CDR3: CASTIRETQYF. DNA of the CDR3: TGTGCCAGCACGATCCGGGAGACCCAGTACTTC.

The CDR3 DNA follows: TGCGCCAGCAGCTTGTCGGTCGGGGCAGATACGCAGTATTTT. Translating gives CASSLSVGADTQYF. The chain couples TRBV5-1 to TRBJ2-3, with TRBD2 as a possible D gene (5 bases). V dropped 1 base and J dropped 4 bases, with 10 bases sitting between them. CDR1 and CDR2 (germline): SGHRS, YFSETQ. The CDR3 spans 14 residues.

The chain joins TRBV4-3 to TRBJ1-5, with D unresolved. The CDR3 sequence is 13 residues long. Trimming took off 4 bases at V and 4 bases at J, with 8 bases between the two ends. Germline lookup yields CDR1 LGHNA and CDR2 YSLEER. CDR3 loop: CASSPGTNQPQHF. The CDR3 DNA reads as TGCGCCAGCAGCCCAGGTACAAATCAGCCCCAGCATTTT.

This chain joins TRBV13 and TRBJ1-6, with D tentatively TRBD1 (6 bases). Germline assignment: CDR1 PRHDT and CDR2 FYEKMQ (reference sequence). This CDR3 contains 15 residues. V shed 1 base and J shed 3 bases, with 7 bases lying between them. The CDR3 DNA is TGTGCCAGCAGCTTAGCAGGGGACTATAATTCACCCCTCCACTTT. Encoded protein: CASSLAGDYNSPLHF.

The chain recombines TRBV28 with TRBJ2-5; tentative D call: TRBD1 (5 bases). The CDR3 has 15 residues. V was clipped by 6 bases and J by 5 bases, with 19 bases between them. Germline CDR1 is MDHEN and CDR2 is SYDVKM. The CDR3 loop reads CASSHQDNAVETQYF. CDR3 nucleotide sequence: TGTGCCAGCAGCCACCAGGACAACGCGGTGGAGACCCAGTACTTC.

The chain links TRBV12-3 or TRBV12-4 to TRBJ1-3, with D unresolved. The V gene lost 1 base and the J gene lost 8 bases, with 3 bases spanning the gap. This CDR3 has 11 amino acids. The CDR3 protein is CASSLVDTIYF. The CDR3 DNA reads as TGTGCCAGCAGTTTAGTAGACACCATATATTTT.

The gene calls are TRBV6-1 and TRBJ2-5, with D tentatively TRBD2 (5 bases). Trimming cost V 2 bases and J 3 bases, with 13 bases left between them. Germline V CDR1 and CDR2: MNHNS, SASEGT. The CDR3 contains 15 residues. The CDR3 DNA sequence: TGTGCCAGCAGTGAAACCGGGGTACACGAAGAGACCCAGTACTTC. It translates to CASSETGVHEETQYF.

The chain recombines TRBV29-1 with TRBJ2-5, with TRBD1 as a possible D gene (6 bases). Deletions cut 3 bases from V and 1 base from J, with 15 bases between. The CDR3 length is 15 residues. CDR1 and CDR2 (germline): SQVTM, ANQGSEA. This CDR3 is CSVEYSGDPQETQYF. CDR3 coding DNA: TGCAGCGTTGAGTATTCAGGGGACCCCCAAGAGACCCAGTACTTC.

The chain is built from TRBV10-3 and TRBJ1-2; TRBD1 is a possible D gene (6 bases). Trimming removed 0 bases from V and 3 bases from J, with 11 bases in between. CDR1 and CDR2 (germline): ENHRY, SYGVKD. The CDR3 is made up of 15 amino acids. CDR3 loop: CAISESGGVYYGYTF. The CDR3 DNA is TGTGCCATCAGTGAGTCAGGGGGGGTCTACTATGGCTACACCTTC.